These 30 T cell receptor beta chains were all obtained from the same sample, sequenced in a study of persistence of HIV-infected CD4 T cells. Cells were stimulated with overlapping HIV-1 Gag 15-mer peptides. Sorted nonresponding memory CD4+ T cells were CD40L-negative, CD69-negative, CD45RO-high. Their target antigens are unknown. The libraries were made with immunoSEQ version 4 in survey mode. Sequencing was performed with immunoSEQ multiplex PCR; in TCRdb, only in-frame clones are kept and a portion is missing. The sample lists approximately 65,000 clones, roughly 77% occurring once. The sample was CD4+ T cells sorted from PBMCs after roughly 18-hour stimulation, taken from a patient who received antiretroviral therapy. These receptors all come from an adult man with HIV who was CMV-seropositive.

The J gene is TRBJ2-2, the V gene TRBV6-4; D unclear. The CDR3 has 11 residues. V was shortened by 6 bases and J by 5 bases, with 4 bases between the two germline ends. CDR1 is MRHNA and CDR2 is SNTAGT in the germline V gene. The CDR3 protein is CASRGTGELFF. The CDR3 region has the DNA TGTGCCAGCAGGGGTACCGGGGAGCTGTTTTTT.

V usage is TRBV6-5 and J usage is TRBJ1-2, with TRBD1 matching over 7 bases. The CDR3 runs 13 residues. The V gene end was trimmed by 5 bases and the J gene end by 2 bases; junction bases not matched to a gene: 2. Germline CDR1 and CDR2: MNHEY and SVGAGI. The CDR3 DNA sequence: TGTGCCAGCAGTCCAGGGGGAAACTATGGCTACACCTTC. Its translation is CASSPGGNYGYTF.

Here the CDR3 reads CASSRRLAGGRADTQYF. The CDR3 DNA reads TGTGCCAGCAGCCGCAGACTAGCGGGGGGGCGGGCAGATACGCAGTATTTT. The chain couples TRBV11-2 to TRBJ2-3, with 14 bases aligning to TRBD2. Per germline, CDR1 SGHAT and CDR2 FQNNGV. The CDR3 is 17 residues long. After removal of 5 bases from V and 4 bases from J, the junction contained 8 bases not matched to a gene.

The table lists this clone with a few counts. The chain uses TRBV10-2 and TRBJ1-1; a possible D gene is TRBD1 (5 bases). The germline V and J ends were trimmed by 8 bases and 1 base, with 17 bases remaining between them. The germline V gene encodes CDR1 WSHSY and CDR2 SAAADI. The CDR3 sequence is 15 residues long. The CDR3 protein is CASADWGRTNTEAFF. DNA of the CDR3: TGCGCCAGCGCAGACTGGGGCAGAACGAACACTGAAGCTTTCTTT.

The chain uses TRBV2 and TRBJ1-4, with D possibly matching TRBD1 (5 bases). V was cut by 5 bases and J by 7 bases, with 14 bases left in between. The CDR3 covers 14 residues. Germline lookup yields CDR1 SNHLY and CDR2 FYNNEI. The CDR3 loop reads CASSLQERGEKLFF. As DNA, the CDR3 is TGTGCCAGCAGTTTACAGGAAAGGGGTGAAAAACTGTTTTTT.

The sample holds a few counts of this clone. The chain carries TRBV6-1 and TRBJ2-1; 7 nucleotides line up with TRBD1. Unmatched junction bases numbered 4, after V lost 5 bases and J lost 3 bases. The CDR3 extends over 14 amino acids. The germline gives CDR1 MNHNS, CDR2 SASEGT. CDR3 nucleotide sequence: TGTGCCAGCAGTCCCGGGACAGTCTACAATGAGCAGTTCTTC. Translated: CASSPGTVYNEQFF.

J is TRBJ2-7 and V is TRBV6-1, with 7 bases that match TRBD1. V was pared by 4 bases and J by 5 bases, with 14 bases of the junction left unmatched. Looked up from germline, CDR1 is MNHNS and CDR2 is SASEGT. The CDR3 extends over 16 amino acids. CDR3 residues: CASSGHTGAARDEQYF. DNA of the CDR3: TGTGCCAGCAGTGGACATACAGGGGCCGCTAGGGACGAGCAGTACTTC.

This chain connects TRBV6-5 to TRBJ1-4; no clear D gene. Looked up from germline, CDR1 is MNHEY and CDR2 is SVGAGI. Trimming took 6 bases from V and 1 from J, leaving 6 bases between them. This CDR3 contains 13 residues. The CDR3 nucleotides are TGTGCCAGCAGGGAGAGAACTAATGAAAAACTGTTTTTT. This codes for CASRERTNEKLFF.

Only a few counts were recorded for this clone. The rearrangement uses TRBV25-1 and TRBJ1-6; D possibly corresponds to TRBD1 (6 bases). CDR1 is MGHDK and CDR2 is SYGVNS in the germline V gene. Trimming removed 1 base from V and 0 bases from J, with 13 bases in between. The CDR3 has 18 amino acids. The chain's CDR3 is CASSEWGGGSSYNSPLHF. CDR3 DNA sequence: TGTGCCAGCAGTGAATGGGGGGGCGGTAGCTCCTATAATTCACCCCTCCACTTT.

This chain connects TRBV6-4 to TRBJ2-2; a possible D gene is TRBD1 (6 bases). Germline CDR1 reads MRHNA; CDR2 reads SNTAGT. The CDR3 has 14 amino acids. Trimming stripped 4 bases from V and 4 bases from J, with 10 bases between. CDR3 residues: CASSAQGSTGELFF. The CDR3 DNA reads as TGTGCCAGCAGTGCTCAGGGGAGCACCGGGGAGCTGTTTTTT.

This chain connects TRBV19 to TRBJ1-3; possibly TRBD1 for D (5 bases). Germline V lookup: CDR1 LNHDA, CDR2 SQIVND (reference sequence). V lost 7 bases and J 0 bases, leaving 10 bases between the germline ends. This CDR3 has 14 amino acids. CDR3 nucleotides: TGTGCCAGTAATCAGGGTAGCTCTGGAAACACCATATATTTT. Translation: CASNQGSSGNTIYF.

This clone was recorded a few times. This chain links TRBV7-8 with TRBJ1-5, with 8 nucleotides matching TRBD1. After removal of 5 bases from V and 0 bases from J, the junction contained 9 bases not matched to a gene. The CDR3 has 17 amino acids. Germline V lookup: CDR1 SGHVS, CDR2 FQNEAQ. The CDR3 reads CASSLDRVRDSNQPQHF. The CDR3 nucleotides read TGTGCCAGCAGCCTGGACAGGGTGAGGGATAGCAATCAGCCCCAGCATTTT.

The chain has TRBV5-1 and TRBJ2-3; 8 positions agree with TRBD2. CDR3 length equals 14 residues. V lost 4 bases, J lost 6 bases, and 7 bases stayed unmatched. The V gene's germline CDR1 is SGHRS and CDR2 YFSETQ. CDR3: CASSPGGPGDTQYF. CDR3 DNA: TGCGCCAGCAGCCCGGGGGGGCCCGGTGATACGCAGTATTTT.

This chain links TRBV21-1 with TRBJ1-1. TRBV21-1 is given as a pseudogene. The CDR3 is 18 amino acids. CDR3 coding DNA: TGTGCCAGCAGCAAAGAGATCTCAGTAGGGAGCAAGAACACTGAAGCTTTCTTT. As protein: CASSKEISVGSKNTEAFF.

For the CDR3, the DNA is TGTGCCAGCAGCTTTTTTCAGGGGTCGAAATCACCCCTCCACTTT. Amino acid sequence: CASSFFQGSKSPLHF. J is TRBJ1-6 and V is TRBV5-4; tentatively, D is TRBD1 (6 bases). With 2 bases removed from V and 10 bases from J, the gap between germline ends came to 16 bases. This CDR3 has 15 residues. Germline values: CDR1 SGHNT, CDR2 YYREEE (reference sequence).

The J gene is TRBJ1-4, the V gene TRBV6-6, with D possibly TRBD1 on 5 matching bases. This CDR3 region has 13 residues. The germline V and J ends were trimmed by 7 bases and 3 bases, with 9 bases remaining between them. Germline V CDR1 and CDR2: MNHNY, SVGAGI (reference sequence). CDR3 coding DNA: TGTGCCAGCAAGCAGGGATCTAATGAAAAACTGTTTTTT. It translates to CASKQGSNEKLFF.

The sample holds a few counts of this clone. The rearrangement uses TRBV20-1 and TRBJ2-7; perhaps TRBD2 as D (6 bases). CDR3 length equals 11 residues. V lost 6 bases to trimming and J lost 3 bases, with 9 bases between them. The germline CDR1 and CDR2 sequences are DFQATT and SNEGSKA (reference sequence). This CDR3 reads CSAFGGYEQYF. As DNA, the CDR3 is TGCAGTGCCTTCGGGGGCTACGAGCAGTACTTC.

The chain couples TRBV7-6 to TRBJ2-2; the D gene is possibly TRBD2 (5 bases). V dropped 4 bases and J dropped 4 bases, with 16 bases sitting between them. Germline CDR1 and CDR2: SGHVS and FNYEAQ. This CDR3 has 16 residues. CDR3 DNA: TGTGCCAGCAGCTCCCAAACTAGTTCCGGCACCGGGGAGCTGTTTTTT. Protein: CASSSQTSSGTGELFF. Variable domain in full (rest from reference TRBV7-6 and TRBJ2-2): GAGVSQSPRYKVTKRGQDVALRCDPISGHVSLYWYRQALGQGPEFLTYFNYEAQQDKSGLPNDRFSAERPEGSISTLTIQRTEQRDSAMYRCASSSQTSSGTGELFFGEGSRLTVL.

The chain uses TRBV29-1 and TRBJ2-7; 10 bases match TRBD1. The CDR3 is 15 amino acids. Germline V CDR1 and CDR2: SQVTM, ANQGSEA. V gave up 4 bases and J gave up 4 bases; unmatched junction bases: 10. The CDR3 is CSVVPSGTGAYEQYF. CDR3 nucleotides: TGCAGCGTTGTGCCCTCTGGGACAGGGGCATACGAGCAGTACTTC.

This rearrangement joins TRBV28 to TRBJ1-1; 10 bases agree with TRBD1. The germline V gene encodes CDR1 MDHEN and CDR2 SYDVKM. The length of the CDR3 is 14 residues. V dropped 5 bases and J dropped 5; count of bases not matched to a gene: 5. The CDR3, as DNA: TGTGCCAGCAGTACCCGGACAGGGGGGACTGAAGCTTTCTTT. Encoded protein: CASSTRTGGTEAFF.

The V call is TRBV9, the J call TRBJ2-3, with 7 bases aligning to TRBD1. V was pared by 4 bases and J by 2 bases, with 10 bases of the junction left unmatched. The CDR3 sequence is 16 residues long. The V gene's germline CDR1 is SGDLS and CDR2 YYNGEE. CDR3 coding DNA: TGTGCCAGCAGCCTAGAGGGGGCTACGATCACAGATACGCAGTATTTT. Amino acids: CASSLEGATITDTQYF.

This sequence joins TRBV3-1 (or the pseudogene TRBV3-2) and TRBJ1-4, with 9 bases that match TRBD1. The germline V gene encodes CDR1 LGHDT and CDR2 YNNKEL (reference sequence). The CDR3 has 13 amino acids. V lost 6 bases, J lost 8 bases, and 4 bases stayed unmatched. Here the CDR3 reads CASSYGTGEKLFF. CDR3 bases: TGTGCCAGCAGTTACGGGACAGGGGAAAAACTGTTTTTT.

This chain joins TRBV28 and TRBJ1-6; no definite D call. The germline CDR1 and CDR2 sequences are MDHEN and SYDVKM. Trimming removed 2 bases from V and 7 bases from J, with 9 bases in between. The CDR3 has 14 residues. DNA of the CDR3: TGTGCCAGCAGTTTAGTAAGAGGGAATTCACCCCTCCACTTT. Translated: CASSLVRGNSPLHF.

The V gene is TRBV28, the J gene TRBJ1-5; D gene uncertain. The CDR3 is 13 amino acids. CDR1 and CDR2 (germline): MDHEN, SYDVKM. Trimming removed 6 bases at V and 6 bases at J, with 12 bases between. The CDR3 DNA follows: TGTGCCAGCAGCTTAATCCCCTCTCAGCCCCAGCATTTT. Protein product: CASSLIPSQPQHF.

This clone was recorded only once. The rearrangement uses TRBV5-4 and TRBJ1-3; D gene uncertain. Looked up from germline, CDR1 is SGHNT and CDR2 is YYREEE (reference sequence). Deletions cut 3 bases from V and 4 bases from J, with 17 bases between. This CDR3 contains 16 residues. The CDR3 spells CASSSVGGIEGNTIYF. The CDR3 DNA reads as TGTGCCAGCAGCTCAGTGGGAGGGATCGAAGGAAACACCATATATTTT.

The rearrangement joins TRBV6-1 to TRBJ1-2; possibly TRBD1 for D (5 bases). This CDR3 has 14 amino acids. The germline V gene has CDR1 MNHNS and CDR2 SASEGT. Trimming left V 6 bases short and J 6 bases short, with 17 bases between. In nucleotides, the CDR3 is TGTGCCAGCAGGCCTGGGAGGGACCAGGATGGCTACACCTTC. Its protein product is CASRPGRDQDGYTF.

The genes are TRBV21-1 and TRBJ1-2. TRBV21-1 is flagged as a pseudogene. There are 14 residues in the CDR3. The CDR3 here is CASSGEGASYGYTF. DNA of the CDR3: TGTGCCAGCAGCGGGGAGGGAGCGAGCTATGGCTACACCTTC.

The chain combines TRBV27 with TRBJ1-1; no clear D. The CDR3 consists of 13 residues. V gave up 1 base and J gave up 5 bases, with 8 bases separating them. Germline CDR1 is MNHEY and CDR2 is SMNVEV (reference sequence). In DNA, the CDR3 is TGTGCCAGCAGTTTATTCGCCACGACTGAAGCTTTCTTT. Amino acids: CASSLFATTEAFF.

The genes are TRBV12-3 or TRBV12-4 and TRBJ1-2, with a weak D call TRBD1 (5 bases). Trimming removed 7 bases from V and 4 bases from J, with 13 bases in between. CDR3 length: 13 residues. CDR3 protein: CASTLGAGYGYTF. The CDR3 DNA is TGTGCCAGCACCCTAGGGGCGGGCTATGGCTACACCTTC.

This clone turned up a few times. The gene calls are TRBV24-1 and TRBJ2-1, with unresolved D. This CDR3 has 18 amino acids. With 2 bases removed from V and 0 bases from J, the gap between germline ends came to 16 bases. The germline CDR1 and CDR2 sequences are KGHDR and SFDVKD. The CDR3 here is CATSDSLTSSSSYNEQFF. In DNA, the CDR3 is TGTGCCACCAGTGATTCATTGACATCTTCCAGCTCCTACAATGAGCAGTTCTTC.